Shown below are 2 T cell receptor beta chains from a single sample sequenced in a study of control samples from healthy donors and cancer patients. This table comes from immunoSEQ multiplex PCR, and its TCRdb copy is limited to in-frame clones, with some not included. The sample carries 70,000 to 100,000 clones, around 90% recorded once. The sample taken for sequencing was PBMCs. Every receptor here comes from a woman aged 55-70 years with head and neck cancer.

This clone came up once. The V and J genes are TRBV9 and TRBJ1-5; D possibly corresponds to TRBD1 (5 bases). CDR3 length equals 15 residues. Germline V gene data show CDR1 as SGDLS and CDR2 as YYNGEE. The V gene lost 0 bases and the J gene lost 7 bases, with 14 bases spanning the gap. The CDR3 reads CASSVDGALGQPQHF. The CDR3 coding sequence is TGTGCCAGCAGCGTAGACGGGGCCTTGGGGCAGCCCCAGCATTTT.

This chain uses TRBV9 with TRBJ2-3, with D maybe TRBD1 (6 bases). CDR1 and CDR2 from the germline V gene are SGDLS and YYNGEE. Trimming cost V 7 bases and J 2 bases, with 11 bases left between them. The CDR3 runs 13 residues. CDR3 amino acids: CASRDKYTDTQYF. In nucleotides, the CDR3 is TGTGCCAGCCGGGACAAATACACAGATACGCAGTATTTT.